The 25 T cell receptor beta chains below come from one sample, sequenced in a study of graft-versus-host responses after intestinal transplantation. Responders (approximately 200,000, CFSE-labeled) met approximately 200,000 stimulators that were irradiated and violet-dye-labeled. Clones were read by immunoSEQ multiplex PCR, and TCRdb kept only the in-frame ones, dropping some. The sample lists roughly 14,000 clones, approximately 30% seen once, with roughly 1.9% in the top ten. The sequencing here drew on alloreactive CD8+ T cells from a mixed lymphocyte reaction culture, taken before intestinal transplant. Subset specified: CFSE-low proliferating T cells sorted from approximately 6-day pre-transplant mixed lymphocyte reaction (GvH or HvG direction). These TCRs come from a human patient who received an intestinal transplant.

The V call is TRBV4-3, the J call TRBJ2-3; perhaps TRBD2 as D (6 bases). This CDR3 region has 16 residues. V lost 0 bases, J lost 2 bases, and 12 bases lay in between. Per the germline V gene, CDR1 is LGHNA and CDR2 is YSLEER. Here the CDR3 reads CASSQDWRGLTDTQYF. The CDR3, as DNA: TGCGCCAGCAGCCAAGATTGGAGGGGTCTCACAGATACGCAGTATTTT.

The rearrangement joins TRBV4-3 to TRBJ1-1, with D uncertain. Between the trimmed V and J ends, which lost 1 base and 7 bases, there was a span of 16 bases. CDR1 and CDR2 from the germline V gene are LGHNA and YSLEER. CDR3 length: 15 residues. The DNA of the CDR3 is TGCGCCAGCAGCCAAGGCCCGGGGAGGGCGTTTGAAGCTTTCTTT. Residues: CASSQGPGRAFEAFF.

This chain connects TRBV6-1 to TRBJ2-7, with 7 bases matching TRBD1. The CDR3 totals 12 residues. Germline assignment: CDR1 MNHNS and CDR2 SASEGT. Unmatched junction bases numbered 5, after V lost 9 bases and J lost 3 bases. The CDR3 region is CASTGADYEQYF. CDR3 nucleotide sequence: TGTGCCAGTACAGGGGCGGACTACGAGCAGTACTTC.

The J gene is TRBJ2-7, the V gene TRBV7-9, with 7 bases identical to TRBD1. The germline V gene has CDR1 SEHNR and CDR2 FQNEAQ (reference sequence). Unmatched junction bases numbered 5, after V lost 5 bases and J lost 1 base. CDR3 size: 14 residues. The CDR3 bases are TGTGCCAGCAGCCCACCGGGACAGTCCTACGAGCAGTACTTC. It is translated as CASSPPGQSYEQYF. Looking up the rest from reference TRBV7-9 and TRBJ2-7 gives the full variable domain: DTGVSQNPRHKITKRGQNVTFRCDPISEHNRLYWYRQTLGQGPEFLTYFQNEAQLEKSRLLSDRFSAERPKGSFSTLEIQRTEQGDSAMYLCASSPPGQSYEQYFGPGTRLTVT.

This clone was detected a few times. The genes are TRBV4-3 and TRBJ1-4; 8 positions match TRBD1. Trimming took 0 bases from V and 0 from J; bases not matched to a gene: 6. Per the germline V gene, CDR1 is LGHNA and CDR2 is YSLEER. The CDR3 runs to 18 residues. The CDR3 here is CASSQDWRTGSTNEKLFF. DNA for the CDR3: TGCGCCAGCAGCCAAGATTGGAGGACAGGGTCAACTAATGAAAAACTGTTTTTT.

V gene TRBV4-3 combines with J gene TRBJ1-1; D is perhaps TRBD1 (6 bases). CDR1 is LGHNA, CDR2 YSLEER, per germline. V lost 4 bases, J lost 4 bases, and 19 bases lay in between. There are 16 residues in the CDR3. CDR3 in DNA: TGCGCCAGCAGCCCCTATAAAGGACAGACCGGCACTGAAGCTTTCTTT. Translated, it gives CASSPYKGQTGTEAFF.

The rearrangement joins TRBV4-3 to TRBJ2-7; D call uncertain. CDR1 and CDR2 (germline): LGHNA, YSLEER. Trimming shortened V by 5 bases and J by 0 bases, and 14 bases separated the two germline ends. This CDR3 is 15 amino acids long. In nucleotides, the CDR3 is TGCGCCAGCAGCTACTCCAGGCAGAGCTCCTACGAGCAGTACTTC. It codes for CASSYSRQSSYEQYF.

V and J are TRBV5-1 and TRBJ1-6, with D perhaps matching TRBD1 (6 bases). CDR3 length equals 15 residues. Germline lookup yields CDR1 SGHRS and CDR2 YFSETQ. With 0 bases removed from V and 4 bases from J, the gap between germline ends came to 8 bases. As DNA, the CDR3 is TGCGCCAGCAGCTTGGATGGACAGTATAATTCACCCCTCCACTTT. This translates into CASSLDGQYNSPLHF.

The sample holds a few counts of this clone. J is TRBJ2-1 and V is TRBV7-9; the match to TRBD2 covers 10 bases. CDR3 length equals 19 residues. The V gene's germline CDR1 is SEHNR and CDR2 FQNEAQ (reference sequence). V trimming: 4 bases; J trimming: 2 bases; junction bases outside the gene matches: 14. The CDR3 reads CASSSSPPSLAGAYNEQFF. The DNA for the CDR3 is TGTGCCAGCAGCTCTAGCCCCCCCTCTCTAGCGGGGGCCTACAATGAGCAGTTCTTC.

The J gene is TRBJ1-1, the V gene TRBV5-1; a possible D gene is TRBD1 (6 bases). CDR1 is SGHRS, CDR2 YFSETQ, per germline. This CDR3 contains 14 residues. Trimming cost V 2 bases and J 1 base, with 9 bases left between them. CDR3 sequence (DNA): TGCGCCAGCAGCTTAAGCAGGGGGAACACTGAAGCTTTCTTT. Protein: CASSLSRGNTEAFF.

This clone was seen a handful of times. The J gene is TRBJ1-2, the V gene TRBV4-1; D not certain. This CDR3 spans 14 amino acids. Trimming pared 1 base from V and 6 bases from J, leaving 12 bases between. Germline V lookup: CDR1 MGHRA, CDR2 YSYEKL. The CDR3 sequence: CASSQVEGWNGYTF. CDR3 sequence (DNA): TGCGCCAGCAGCCAAGTCGAGGGTTGGAATGGCTACACCTTC.

The gene calls are TRBV5-5 and TRBJ2-7; the D is unclear. V gave up 5 bases and J gave up 2 bases, with 8 bases separating them. CDR1 is SGHKS, CDR2 YYEKEE, per germline (reference sequence). The CDR3 loop spans 12 amino acids. CDR3 bases: TGTGCCAGCAGGCAGACTCCCTACGAGCAGTACTTC. This translates into CASRQTPYEQYF. Using reference TRBV5-5 and TRBJ2-7 for the parts outside the CDR3, the full variable domain is DAGVTQSPTHLIKTRGQQVTLRCSPISGHKSVSWYQQVLGQGPQFIFQYYEKEERGRGNFPDRFSARQFPNYSSELNVNALLLGDSALYLCASRQTPYEQYFGPGTRLTVT.

There are a few counts of this clone. The chain recombines TRBV11-2 with TRBJ2-1, with 7 bases matching TRBD1. This CDR3 comprises 15 residues. Looked up from germline, CDR1 is SGHAT and CDR2 is FQNNGV. Trimming took 4 bases from V and 2 from J; bases not matched to a gene: 5. The DNA for the CDR3 is TGTGCCAGCAGCTCGACCGGGACAGCCTACAATGAGCAGTTCTTC. Translation gives CASSSTGTAYNEQFF. Variable domain in full (rest from reference TRBV11-2 and TRBJ2-1): EAGVAQSPRYKIIEKRQSVAFWCNPISGHATLYWYQQILGQGPKLLIQFQNNGVVDDSQLPKDRFSAERLKGVDSTLKIQPAKLEDSAVYLCASSSTGTAYNEQFFGPGTRLTVL.

This clone was found a few times. Here the CDR3 reads CAGSDRGGDTQYF. The DNA of the CDR3 is TGTGCCGGATCGGACAGGGGAGGAGATACGCAGTATTTT. J is TRBJ2-3 and V is TRBV30, with TRBD1 identical over 9 bases. This CDR3 contains 13 residues. V lost 8 bases to trimming and J lost 5 bases; unmatched junction nucleotides: 8. Germline CDR1 GTSNPN, CDR2 SVGIG (reference sequence). The entire variable domain, with the rest obtained from reference TRBV30 and TRBJ2-3, is as follows: SQTIHQWPATLVQPVGSPLSLECTVEGTSNPNLYWYRQAAGRGLQLLFYSVGIGQISSEVPQNLSASRPQDRQFILSSKKLLLSDSGFYLCAGSDRGGDTQYFGPGTRLTVL.

This chain links TRBV7-2 with TRBJ1-1; 8 bases map to TRBD1. CDR3 length: 16 amino acids. J gave up 1 base and V 2 bases, and 6 bases lay outside the gene matches. CDR1 is SGHTA, CDR2 FQGNSA, per germline. CDR3 in amino acids: CASSLLQGGPNTEAFF. The CDR3 DNA follows: TGTGCCAGCAGCTTATTACAGGGGGGTCCGAACACTGAAGCTTTCTTT.

This clone was detected only a few times. This rearrangement joins TRBV30 to TRBJ1-1; D may be TRBD1 (5 bases). From germline, CDR1 is GTSNPN and CDR2 SVGIG (reference sequence). The CDR3 covers 12 residues. With 6 bases removed from V and 11 bases from J, the gap between germline ends came to 19 bases. The chain's CDR3 is CACTAGGGWAFF. The CDR3, as DNA: TGTGCCTGCACCGCCGGGGGGGGGTGGGCTTTCTTT.

In its sample, this clone was seen a few times. V gene TRBV19 combines with J gene TRBJ2-6; D unclear. Deletions cut 6 bases from V and 1 base from J, with 4 bases between. CDR3 size: 13 residues. CDR1 and CDR2 from the germline V gene are LNHDA and SQIVND (reference sequence). The CDR3: CASSYSGANVLTF. In nucleotides, the CDR3 is TGTGCCAGTAGCTATTCTGGGGCCAACGTCCTGACTTTC.

This chain joins TRBV29-1 and TRBJ2-2, with D perhaps TRBD1 (6 bases). This CDR3 region has 14 residues. The V end was cut by 3 bases, the J end by 6 bases, with 14 bases between. CDR1 and CDR2 (germline): SQVTM, ANQGSEA. The CDR3 region is CSVDQGHPPGELFF. The CDR3 nucleotides read TGCAGCGTTGACCAGGGGCACCCTCCCGGGGAGCTGTTTTTT.

This chain connects TRBV14 to TRBJ2-7, with 8 nucleotides matching TRBD2. CDR1 and CDR2 from the germline V gene are SGHDN and FVKESK. Trimming took 2 bases from V and 3 from J; bases not matched to a gene: 3. The CDR3 runs to 14 residues. The CDR3 loop is CASSQSLAGYEQYF. CDR3 DNA: TGTGCCAGCAGCCAATCCCTAGCGGGCTACGAGCAGTACTTC.

The chain carries TRBV14 and TRBJ2-3; 13 bases map to TRBD2. Germline-derived CDR1 and CDR2 are SGHDN and FVKESK. This CDR3 has 17 amino acids. Trimming at V came to 2 bases and at J to 3 bases, leaving 5 bases not matched to a gene. The CDR3 coding sequence is TGTGCCAGCAGCCAATCCTGGACTAGCGGGGGAACAGATACGCAGTATTTT. Translation: CASSQSWTSGGTDTQYF.

This clone was observed a few times. The J gene is TRBJ2-7, the V gene TRBV30; D is unclear. Germline V gene sequence: CDR1 GTSNPN, CDR2 SVGIG (reference sequence). The CDR3 consists of 13 residues. V dropped 0 bases and J dropped 3 bases, with 9 bases sitting between them. CDR3 coding DNA: TGTGCCTGGAGTGTAGGCGGAATCTACGAGCAGTACTTC. As protein: CAWSVGGIYEQYF.

The J gene is TRBJ1-3, the V gene TRBV2; TRBD1 matches at 10 bases. Germline V lookup: CDR1 SNHLY, CDR2 FYNNEI. The CDR3 length is 12 residues. V was pared by 10 bases and J by 11 bases, with 8 bases of the junction left unmatched. The CDR3 nucleotides are TGTGCCACCGAAGGGACAGGGGTTCCCATATATTTT. This sequence encodes CATEGTGVPIYF.

This clone was detected only a few times. The chain employs TRBV4-3 and TRBJ1-2, with TRBD1 identical over 7 bases. Trimming took 3 bases from V and 3 from J; bases not matched to a gene: 7. CDR3 length: 15 residues. The germline V gene encodes CDR1 LGHNA and CDR2 YSLEER. Written as DNA, the CDR3 is TGCGCCAGCAGCCAGTACAGGGGATTTTACTATGGCTACACCTTC. Translating gives CASSQYRGFYYGYTF.

This clone has more than one count but fewer than ten. V is TRBV4-3 and J is TRBJ2-1, with a tentative D call TRBD2 (5 bases). V lost 0 bases, J lost 2 bases, and 8 bases lay in between. Germline assignment: CDR1 LGHNA and CDR2 YSLEER. The CDR3 is made up of 15 amino acids. The CDR3 loop reads CASSQDGGTYNEQFF. CDR3 nucleotides: TGCGCCAGCAGCCAAGACGGAGGTACCTACAATGAGCAGTTCTTC.

The V and J genes are TRBV2 and TRBJ2-2; D is undetermined. The length of the CDR3 is 17 residues. Looked up from germline, CDR1 is SNHLY and CDR2 is FYNNEI. V was shortened by 2 bases and J by 1 base, with 14 bases between the two germline ends. CDR3 in DNA: TGTGCCAGCAGTGAAACAGCCTCAGTTTTGAACACCGGGGAGCTGTTTTTT. Residues: CASSETASVLNTGELFF. Full variable domain (missing parts from reference TRBV2 and TRBJ2-2): EPEVTQTPSHQVTQMGQEVILRCVPISNHLYFYWYRQILGQKVEFLVSFYNNEISEKSEIFDDQFSVERPDGSNFTLKIRSTKLEDSAMYFCASSETASVLNTGELFFGEGSRLTVL.